This TCR beta chain was obtained from a study of OX40 agonist ivuxolimab in advanced cancers. The CDR3 sequence is 15 residues long. In germline, CDR1 is MNHNS, CDR2 SASEGT. Trimming took off 4 bases at V and 1 base at J, with 11 bases between the two ends. Repertoires were generated with immunoSEQ multiplex PCR, while TCRdb's copy carries only in-frame clones and drops some. The sample records around 70,000 clones, around 88% being singletons. The sample holds one count of this clone. This clonotype originated in an adult with an advanced solid tumor such as melanoma, head and neck, liver or kidney cancer. The chain links TRBV6-1 to TRBJ1-5; D is undetermined. The sequences come from CD4+ or CD8+ T cells sorted from blood, collected in a trial of the OX40 agonist ivuxolimab. The CDR3 sequence is CASSVTELSNQPQHF. Here the CDR3 DNA reads TGTGCCAGCAGTGTTACCGAGTTAAGCAATCAGCCCCAGCATTTT.